These 5 T cell receptor beta chains originate from one sample sequenced in a study of cytomegalovirus exposure and HLA in healthy donors. Repertoires were generated with immunoSEQ multiplex PCR, while TCRdb's copy carries only in-frame clones and drops some. The sample consists of around 180,000 clones, around four fifths of them appearing once. What was sequenced was PBMCs. The receptors originated from a man between 18 and 29 years old in good health and CMV-seropositive.

The V call is TRBV7-2, the J call TRBJ1-1, with a tentative D call TRBD1 (6 bases). Looked up from germline, CDR1 is SGHTA and CDR2 is FQGNSA. The CDR3 is 13 amino acids. V lost 4 bases, J lost 1 base, and 7 bases lay in between. The CDR3 reads CASSWDKNTEAFF. The CDR3 nucleotides are TGTGCCAGCAGCTGGGACAAGAACACTGAAGCTTTCTTT.

The gene calls are TRBV27 and TRBJ2-7; no clear D gene. The germline V and J ends were trimmed by 6 bases and 1 base, with 13 bases remaining between them. The CDR3 is 14 amino acids. Germline CDR1 is MNHEY and CDR2 is SMNVEV (reference sequence). The CDR3, as DNA: TGTGCCAGCAGCAAAAATCCCCAATCCTACGAGCAGTACTTC. This gives the protein CASSKNPQSYEQYF.

The CDR3 DNA is TGCGCCAGCAGCTTGCGTTCTAGCGGGACCGGAGATACGCAGTATTTT. It encodes CASSLRSSGTGDTQYF. The chain combines TRBV5-1 with TRBJ2-3, with TRBD2 matching over 9 bases. Germline V gene lookup returns CDR1 SGHRS and CDR2 YFSETQ. V shed 1 base and J 5 bases; nucleotides not matched to a gene: 8. The CDR3 is 16 amino acids.

This chain uses TRBV25-1 with TRBJ2-7; 10 bases agree with TRBD2. Germline V lookup: CDR1 MGHDK, CDR2 SYGVNS. Trimming removed 10 bases from V and 1 base from J; junction bases left unmatched: 4. CDR3 length: 13 residues. CDR3 coding DNA: TGTGCCACCCAGCGGGGGGGGTCCTACGAGCAGTACTTC. It translates to CATQRGGSYEQYF.

The chain couples TRBV28 to TRBJ2-3, with 10 bases that match TRBD1. V was pared by 6 bases and J by 6 bases, with 9 bases of the junction left unmatched. This CDR3 is built from 15 residues. The germline V gene has CDR1 MDHEN and CDR2 SYDVKM. CDR3 bases: TGTGCCAGCAGCCGGACAGGGGGTAGTTCGGATACGCAGTATTTT. Protein sequence: CASSRTGGSSDTQYF.